The 10 T cell receptor beta chains below were found in one sample sequenced in a study of neurological immune-mediated disorders. TCRdb redid the calling of the 5' RACE reads with MiXCR, one entry per CDR3 protein. The table has about 33,000 distinct CDR3 sequences, approximately 1.5% seen once. What was sequenced was PBMCs. Every receptor here comes from a woman in her 30s with multiple sclerosis.

This clonotype has a count of ten or more. This chain uses TRBV6-5 with TRBJ1-1; D is unclear. V lost 10 bases, J lost 5 bases, and 11 bases lay in between. CDR1 MNHEY and CDR2 SVGAGI come from the germline V gene. The CDR3 is 11 residues long. The CDR3 bases are TGTGCCACCGGGGAGGCAACTGAAGCTTTCTTT. This codes for CATGEATEAFF.

This clonotype was recorded many times. This chain connects TRBV29-1 to TRBJ1-2; perhaps TRBD1 as D (6 bases). CDR3 length: 13 amino acids. V was clipped by 7 bases and J by 8 bases, with 20 bases between them. Germline V gives CDR1 SQVTM, CDR2 ANQGSEA. The chain's CDR3 is CSAAKNRAEGYTF. CDR3 sequence (DNA): TGCAGCGCCGCAAAGAACAGGGCGGAGGGCTACACCTTC.

Ten or more counts support this clonotype. This chain uses TRBV9 with TRBJ1-5; 7 positions agree with TRBD1. CDR1 and CDR2 from the germline V gene are SGDLS and YYNGEE. V was pared by 0 bases and J by 5 bases, with 2 bases of the junction left unmatched. The CDR3 runs to 14 residues. The CDR3: CASSVDQGDQPQHF. CDR3 sequence (DNA): TGTGCCAGCAGCGTAGACCAGGGGGATCAGCCCCAGCATTTT.

This clonotype showed up many times. V gene TRBV20-1 combines with J gene TRBJ1-5; D uncertain. Germline CDR1 DFQATT, CDR2 SNEGSKA (reference sequence). V was pared by 3 bases and J by 0 bases, with 12 bases between. The CDR3 is 15 amino acids. This chain's CDR3 is CSASRAVRSNQPQHF. The CDR3 DNA follows: TGCAGTGCTAGTAGGGCAGTCCGTAGCAATCAGCCCCAGCATTTT.

A remark on this clonotype: One end of the junction is discordant with germline, which a read error may explain. The CDR3 sequence: CASSPLDRAVYEQYF. DNA for the CDR3: TGTGCCAGCTCACCTTTGGACAGGGCCGTCTACGAGCAATACTTC. This chain uses TRBV18 with TRBJ2-7; 8 bases match TRBD1. The CDR3 extends over 15 amino acids. The germline gives CDR1 KGHSH, CDR2 LQKENI. Looking up the rest from reference TRBV18 and TRBJ2-7 gives the full variable domain: NAGVMQNPRHLVRRRGQEARLRCSPMKGHSHVYWYRQLPEEGLKFMVYLQKENIIDESGMPKERFSAEFPKEGPSILRIQQVVRGDSAAYFCASSPLDRAVYEQYFGPGTRLTVT.

This clonotype rates as medium-sized. The rearrangement uses TRBV20-1 and TRBJ2-3; unclear D gene. V was trimmed by 7 bases and J by 4 bases, leaving 9 bases between them. CDR3 size: 11 residues. The germline CDR1 and CDR2 sequences are DFQATT and SNEGSKA (reference sequence). The CDR3 loop reads CSVRYPDTQYF. The CDR3 DNA follows: TGCAGTGTACGGTATCCAGATACGCAGTATTTT.

This clonotype was picked up many times. The rearrangement joins TRBV3-1 to TRBJ1-5, with D possibly being TRBD1 (5 bases). The length of the CDR3 is 13 residues. Trimming took 1 base from V and 6 from J, leaving 7 bases between them. Germline CDR1 and CDR2: LGHDT and YNNKEL (reference sequence). The CDR3 DNA reads TGTGCCAGCAGCCAAGTTCAGGGTCAGCCCCAGCATTTT. Its protein is CASSQVQGQPQHF. Looking up the rest from reference TRBV3-1 and TRBJ1-5 gives the full variable domain: DTAVSQTPKYLVTQMGNDKSIKCEQNLGHDTMYWYKQDSKKFLKIMFSYNNKELIINETVPNRFSPKSPDKAHLNLHINSLELGDSAVYFCASSQVQGQPQHFGDGTRLSIL.

This clonotype was counted ten times or more. The chain has TRBV20-1 and TRBJ2-7; TRBD2 matches 12 bases. V was pared by 6 bases and J by 6 bases, with 6 bases of the junction left unmatched. Germline lookup yields CDR1 DFQATT and CDR2 SNEGSKA (reference sequence). The CDR3 loop spans 13 amino acids. The CDR3 nucleotides are TGCAGTGCCGCTAGCGGGGGGGAAGGCGAGCAGTACTTC. Amino acids: CSAASGGEGEQYF.

This clonotype has at least ten counts. The chain links TRBV10-3 to TRBJ2-7; D tentatively fits TRBD1 or TRBD2 (7 bases each). This CDR3 is built from 13 residues. Germline CDR1 ENHRY, CDR2 SYGVKD. V lost 5 bases, J lost 4 bases, and 12 bases lay in between. In DNA form, the CDR3 reads TGTGCCATCAGTCGACAGGGAGGGTACGAGCAGTACTTC. The encoded protein is CAISRQGGYEQYF.

The sample holds many counts of this clonotype. The chain combines TRBV20-1 with TRBJ2-4; possibly TRBD2 for D (7 bases). The CDR3 is 16 residues long. Trimming removed 6 bases at V and 3 bases at J, with 21 bases between. Germline V gene data show CDR1 as DFQATT and CDR2 as SNEGSKA (reference sequence). The DNA for the CDR3 is TGCAGTGCACATACGGTTCGGGGGGCGGACAAAAACATTCAGTACTTC. It is translated as CSAHTVRGADKNIQYF.